This note documents a single TCR beta chain sequence. Its antigen is not known. V was trimmed by 5 bases and J by 4 bases, leaving 17 bases between them. The CDR3 sequence is 15 residues long. Germline V gene sequence: CDR1 LNHDA, CDR2 SQIVND (reference sequence). The data were taken from a study of vaccination and CD4 T cells after COVID-19. For the study at large: Between diagnosis and the drawing of post-COVID samples lay a median roughly 91 days (range 35 to 161). Cells received overlapping spike peptides from SARS-CoV-2, HCoV-NL63, HCoV-OC43 and HCoV-229E as stimulation. Control cultures were supplied with a CEFX pool, an HIV-1 Nef pool, or no peptide at all. Study-wide results and caveats: Analysis of convalescent patients found that 304 of 307 vaccine-specific clones were spike mono-reactive.

Treatment noted: approximately nine-day PBMC culture with coronavirus spike peptide pools or control peptides (ViraFEST assay). Researchers used the Oncomine TCR Beta short-read assay to sequence DNA from cultured CD4+ T cells. TCRdb called the PCR reads again in MiXCR, with one record for every CDR3 protein. This table holds around 16,000 distinct CDR3 sequences, around three fifths found once. The sequence came from a human donor who had recovered from COVID-19. The material sequenced was CD4+ T cells from blood, cultured in vitro. The V gene is TRBV19, the J gene TRBJ1-2; TRBD1 might be the D (5 bases). CDR3 sequence: CASSPSGQGGYGYTF. The CDR3 DNA follows: TGTGCCAGTAGTCCCTCGGGCCAGGGAGGCTATGGCTACACCTTC. The full variable domain, in which reference TRBV19 and TRBJ1-2 provide the parts outside the CDR3, is DGGITQSPKYLFRKEGQNVTLSCEQNLNHDAMYWYRQDPGQGLRLIYYSQIVNDFQKGDIAEGYSVSREKKESFPLTVTSAQKNPTAFYLCASSPSGQGGYGYTFGSGTRLTVV.